The next 27 T cell receptor beta chains were all read from a single sample in a study of cytomegalovirus exposure and HLA in healthy donors. Primers for the PCR totalled 60 Vbeta and 13 Jbeta. Data came from immunoSEQ multiplex PCR; TCRdb stores just in-frame clones and leaves some out. This sample has about 130,000 clones; more than 60% occur once, and the top ten carry approximately 2.1%. Specimen: PBMCs. Receptors originate from a woman between 35 and 50 years old in good health and CMV-seropositive.

The chain carries TRBV5-1 and TRBJ2-1; 11 bases match TRBD2. V was pared by 4 bases and J by 9 bases, with 6 bases of the junction left unmatched. The CDR3 loop spans 14 amino acids. From germline, CDR1 is SGHRS and CDR2 YFSETQ. This CDR3 reads CASSNSGRASEQFF. As DNA, the CDR3 is TGCGCCAGCAGCAATAGCGGGAGGGCCAGTGAGCAGTTCTTC. The whole variable domain, filled in from reference TRBV5-1 and TRBJ2-1, reads KAGVTQTPRYLIKTRGQQVTLSCSPISGHRSVSWYQQTPGQGLQFLFEYFSETQRNKGNFPGRFSGRQFSNSRSEMNVSTLELGDSALYLCASSNSGRASEQFFGPGTRLTVL.

This chain connects TRBV9 to TRBJ1-4; 10 bases map to TRBD1. This CDR3 region has 15 residues. Germline CDR1 reads SGDLS; CDR2 reads YYNGEE. With V trimmed by 4 bases and J by 4 bases, 4 bases remained unmatched. The CDR3 nucleotides read TGTGCCAGCAGCACCCGGGACAGGGGTAATGAAAAACTGTTTTTT. Protein sequence: CASSTRDRGNEKLFF.

The chain links TRBV28 to TRBJ1-2; 8 positions match TRBD1. V shed 4 bases, J shed 8 bases, and the junction held 6 bases outside the gene matches. Germline CDR1 and CDR2: MDHEN and SYDVKM. The CDR3 length is 13 residues. The CDR3 DNA reads as TGTGCCAGCAGTTCCCGGACAGGGAGAGGCTACACCTTC. Amino acid sequence: CASSSRTGRGYTF.

The chain combines TRBV11-1 with TRBJ1-2, with no clear D. The CDR3 spans 15 residues. Trimming took off 1 base at V and 5 bases at J, with 14 bases between the two ends. Germline loops: CDR1 SGHAT, CDR2 FQDESV (reference sequence). DNA for the CDR3: TGTGCCAGCAGCTTAGACAGTCGGCCCAGATATGGCTACACCTTC. Translated, it gives CASSLDSRPRYGYTF. Full variable domain (missing parts from reference TRBV11-1 and TRBJ1-2): EAEVAQSPRYKITEKSQAVAFWCDPISGHATLYWYRQILGQGPELLVQFQDESVVDDSQLPKDRFSAERLKGVDSTLKIQPAELGDSAMYLCASSLDSRPRYGYTFGSGTRLTVV.

As for this clone: The junction and the germline gene differ at one end; a read error may be behind it. The J gene is TRBJ2-5, the V gene TRBV7-8; the D gene is possibly TRBD1 (6 bases). The germline V gene has CDR1 SGHVS and CDR2 FQNEAQ. CDR3 length equals 15 residues. CDR3 in amino acids: CVSSHRDNKKETQYF. In DNA form, the CDR3 reads TGTGTCAGCAGCCACCGGGACAACAAAAAAGAGACCCAGTACTTC.

The rearrangement uses TRBV28 and TRBJ2-7; D gene unclear. The CDR3 is 18 residues long. Germline CDR1 is MDHEN and CDR2 is SYDVKM. Trimming left V 3 bases short and J 0 bases short, with 21 bases between. CDR3 amino acids: CASSFVPLWRINSYEQYF. The CDR3 DNA is TGTGCCAGCAGTTTTGTCCCTCTTTGGCGGATAAACTCCTACGAGCAGTACTTC.

This clone was counted only a few times. The chain joins TRBV2 to TRBJ1-2, with TRBD1 matching 9 bases. V dropped 5 bases and J dropped 5; count of bases not matched to a gene: 3. The CDR3 runs to 13 residues. The germline V gene has CDR1 SNHLY and CDR2 FYNNEI. CDR3 DNA: TGTGCCAGCAGTCGGACAGGGGTTTATGGCTACACCTTC. Translated, it gives CASSRTGVYGYTF.

This clone occurred a few times. This chain's CDR3 is CASRSTGTGGYEQYF. The CDR3 bases are TGTGCCAGCAGAAGCACCGGGACAGGGGGATACGAGCAGTACTTC. This sequence joins TRBV11-1 and TRBJ2-7; TRBD1 matches 11 bases. The V gene's germline CDR1 is SGHAT and CDR2 FQDESV (reference sequence). The V gene end was trimmed by 6 bases and the J gene end by 4 bases; junction bases not matched to a gene: 8. CDR3 size: 15 residues.

This clone appeared once. The gene calls are TRBV2 and TRBJ2-1; 12 bases map to TRBD2. The CDR3 totals 14 residues. After removal of 4 bases from V and 9 bases from J, the junction contained 4 bases not matched to a gene. CDR1 is SNHLY, CDR2 FYNNEI, per germline. CDR3 sequence reads: CASSATSGRREQFF. The CDR3 DNA reads as TGTGCCAGCAGTGCGACTAGCGGGAGACGTGAGCAGTTCTTC. The whole variable domain, filled in from reference TRBV2 and TRBJ2-1, reads EPEVTQTPSHQVTQMGQEVILRCVPISNHLYFYWYRQILGQKVEFLVSFYNNEISEKSEIFDDQFSVERPDGSNFTLKIRSTKLEDSAMYFCASSATSGRREQFFGPGTRLTVL.

The V gene is TRBV5-5, the J gene TRBJ1-5, with D unresolved. The CDR3 totals 13 residues. V lost 2 bases to trimming and J lost 0 bases, with 3 bases between them. Germline lookup yields CDR1 SGHKS and CDR2 YYEKEE (reference sequence). The CDR3 bases are TGTGCCAGCAGCTTCGGTAGCAATCAGCCCCAGCATTTT. Translated, it gives CASSFGSNQPQHF.

Sample share makes this clone medium-sized. The CDR3 is CAISDPRQQGAREAFF. As DNA, the CDR3 is TGTGCCATCAGTGACCCCAGACAACAGGGGGCGAGGGAAGCTTTCTTT. V usage is TRBV10-3 and J usage is TRBJ1-1; 9 bases align to TRBD1. Germline trimming cut 3 bases from V and 8 bases from J; bases unmatched to any gene: 13. Germline CDR1 and CDR2: ENHRY and SYGVKD. CDR3 size: 16 residues.

The chain employs TRBV6-4 and TRBJ2-1, with D perhaps matching TRBD1 (5 bases). Trimming stripped 6 bases from V and 8 bases from J, with 17 bases between. This CDR3 region has 14 residues. Germline CDR1 reads MRHNA; CDR2 reads SNTAGT. The CDR3 nucleotides are TGTGCCAGCAGCGACGCGGAAGGGGCCGATGAGCAGTTCTTC. Protein product: CASSDAEGADEQFF.

The CDR3 region has the DNA TGTGCCAGCAGACGGACAGGGGGCACCGGGGAGCTGTTTTTT. This codes for CASRRTGGTGELFF. V and J are TRBV6-4 and TRBJ2-2; 10 nucleotides match TRBD1. After removal of 6 bases from V and 4 bases from J, the junction contained 2 bases not matched to a gene. The CDR3 is 14 residues long. The germline gives CDR1 MRHNA, CDR2 SNTAGT.

The chain combines TRBV23-1 with TRBJ2-7; TRBD1 is a possible D gene (6 bases). TRBV23-1 has ORF status, its function being uncertain. V was pared by 3 bases and J by 5 bases, with 17 bases between. The CDR3 runs to 15 residues. Written as DNA, the CDR3 is TGCGCCAGCAGTCATCCGACAGGAGGTCAGGACGAGCAGTACTTC. As protein: CASSHPTGGQDEQYF.

The genes are TRBV4-1 and TRBJ1-1; D is perhaps TRBD1 (5 bases). Between the trimmed V and J ends, which lost 0 bases and 3 bases, there was a span of 8 bases. This CDR3 comprises 14 residues. The V gene's germline CDR1 is MGHRA and CDR2 YSYEKL. The CDR3 sequence is CASSQDGAHTEAFF. The CDR3 DNA reads TGCGCCAGCAGCCAAGATGGGGCCCACACTGAAGCTTTCTTT.

The chain has TRBV28 and TRBJ2-4; D ambiguous. Germline loops: CDR1 MDHEN, CDR2 SYDVKM. CDR3 length equals 15 residues. Trimming removed 5 bases from V and 0 bases from J, with 11 bases in between. Here the CDR3 DNA reads TGTGCCAGCAGTCTAAGCGCACTAGCCAAAAACATTCAGTACTTC. Translating gives CASSLSALAKNIQYF.

This clone was counted only a few times. The J gene is TRBJ2-5, the V gene TRBV4-1, with a weak D call TRBD1 (6 bases). Germline values: CDR1 MGHRA, CDR2 YSYEKL. V gave up 6 bases and J gave up 1 base, with 15 bases separating them. This CDR3 is built from 15 residues. This CDR3 reads CASRQYRQVQETQYF. The CDR3 nucleotides are TGCGCCAGCAGACAATACAGACAGGTCCAAGAGACCCAGTACTTC.

The chain is built from TRBV9 and TRBJ1-3; D gene ambiguous. The ends were cut back, 0 bases at V and 3 bases at J, with 16 bases in the middle. The CDR3 is 17 amino acids. The germline gives CDR1 SGDLS, CDR2 YYNGEE. This CDR3 reads CASSVGGPSLLGNTIYF. The CDR3, as DNA: TGTGCCAGCAGCGTAGGAGGGCCGAGTTTGCTTGGAAACACCATATATTTT. Drawing the rest from reference TRBV9 and TRBJ1-3, the complete variable domain is DSGVTQTPKHLITATGQRVTLRCSPRSGDLSVYWYQQSLDQGLQFLIQYYNGEERAKGNILERFSAQQFPDLHSELNLSSLELGDSALYFCASSVGGPSLLGNTIYFGEGSWLTVV.

The chain combines TRBV5-1 with TRBJ1-1; D not certain. The CDR3 length is 16 residues. CDR1 and CDR2 from the germline V gene are SGHRS and YFSETQ. V was shortened by 0 bases and J by 0 bases, with 12 bases between the two germline ends. The CDR3 reads CASSLDSPAMNTEAFF. DNA of the CDR3: TGCGCCAGCAGCTTGGACAGCCCAGCTATGAACACTGAAGCTTTCTTT.

This clone was seen a handful of times. This chain joins TRBV4-2 and TRBJ1-2; the match to TRBD1 covers 7 bases. Unmatched junction bases numbered 8, after V lost 0 bases and J lost 4 bases. Germline CDR1 and CDR2: LGHNA and YNFKEQ. The CDR3 runs to 16 residues. CDR3 sequence reads: CASSQDMGQMAYGYTF. CDR3 coding DNA: TGTGCCAGCAGCCAAGATATGGGACAGATGGCCTATGGCTACACCTTC.

This clone was found once. This chain connects TRBV30 to TRBJ2-7; TRBD1 might be the D (5 bases). The CDR3 runs 16 residues. Germline-derived CDR1 and CDR2 are GTSNPN and SVGIG (reference sequence). V gave up 0 bases and J gave up 6 bases, with 21 bases separating them. This CDR3 is CAWSVPGPIGSREQYF. The CDR3 DNA reads TGTGCCTGGAGTGTACCAGGGCCCATCGGATCTCGCGAGCAGTACTTC.

V and J are TRBV30 and TRBJ1-2, with 8 bases aligning to TRBD1. Unmatched junction bases numbered 7, after V lost 0 bases and J lost 7 bases. Germline CDR1 and CDR2: GTSNPN and SVGIG (reference sequence). The CDR3 contains 14 residues. The CDR3 protein is CAWSVSQGARGYTF. CDR3 nucleotides: TGTGCCTGGAGTGTAAGCCAGGGGGCGCGTGGCTACACCTTC.

J is TRBJ2-1 and V is TRBV25-1, with 9 bases fitting TRBD1. The germline V gene encodes CDR1 MGHDK and CDR2 SYGVNS. With V trimmed by 2 bases and J by 5 bases, 4 bases remained unmatched. CDR3 size: 15 residues. DNA for the CDR3: TGTGCCAGCAGTGAAGCCGGGACAGGGAACAATGAGCAGTTCTTC. Translated, it gives CASSEAGTGNNEQFF.

This clone turned up a few times. The chain couples TRBV5-1 to TRBJ2-1, with D perhaps matching TRBD2 (5 bases). The CDR3 sequence is 17 residues long. Per the germline V gene, CDR1 is SGHRS and CDR2 is YFSETQ. Deletions cut 0 bases from V and 0 bases from J, with 13 bases between. The CDR3 DNA follows: TGCGCCAGCAGCTTGGGGTCCGGGGTAAGCTCCTACAATGAGCAGTTCTTC. Translation gives CASSLGSGVSSYNEQFF.

The V and J genes are TRBV11-1 and TRBJ2-1; TRBD2 is a possible D gene (6 bases). The CDR3 runs 18 residues. V was trimmed by 1 base and J by 3 bases, leaving 19 bases between them. Germline V gives CDR1 SGHAT, CDR2 FQDESV (reference sequence). The CDR3 bases are TGTGCCAGCAGCTTAGATTTGGGTGAGGGCGGGATCTACAATGAGCAGTTCTTC. This sequence encodes CASSLDLGEGGIYNEQFF.

This chain uses TRBV7-2 with TRBJ2-2; no firm D call. The CDR3 is 13 amino acids. Germline V gene sequence: CDR1 SGHTA, CDR2 FQGNSA. V lost 5 bases and J 1 base, leaving 5 bases between the germline ends. The CDR3 bases are TGTGCCAGCAGCCCAGAGAACACCGGGGAGCTGTTTTTT. Amino acid sequence: CASSPENTGELFF.

The CDR3: CSVEDGTSGSYEQYF. The DNA for the CDR3 is TGCAGCGTTGAAGATGGGACTAGCGGGTCTTACGAGCAGTACTTC. The genes are TRBV29-1 and TRBJ2-7; 12 bases match TRBD2. The V segment lost 0 bases and the J segment 4 bases; nucleotides outside the gene matches: 4. CDR3 length: 15 amino acids. CDR1 is SQVTM, CDR2 ANQGSEA, per germline.